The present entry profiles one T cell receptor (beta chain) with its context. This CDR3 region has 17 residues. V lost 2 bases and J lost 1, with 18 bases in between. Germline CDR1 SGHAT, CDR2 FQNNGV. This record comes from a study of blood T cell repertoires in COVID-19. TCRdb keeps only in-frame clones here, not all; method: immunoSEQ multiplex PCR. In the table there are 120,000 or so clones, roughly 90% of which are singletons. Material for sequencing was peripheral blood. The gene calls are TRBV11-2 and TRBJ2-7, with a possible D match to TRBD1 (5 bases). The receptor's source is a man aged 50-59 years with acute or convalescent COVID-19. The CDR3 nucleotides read TGTGCCAGCAGCTTAACTCACCACAACAGGCTTTCCTACGAGCAGTACTTC. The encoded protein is CASSLTHHNRLSYEQYF.